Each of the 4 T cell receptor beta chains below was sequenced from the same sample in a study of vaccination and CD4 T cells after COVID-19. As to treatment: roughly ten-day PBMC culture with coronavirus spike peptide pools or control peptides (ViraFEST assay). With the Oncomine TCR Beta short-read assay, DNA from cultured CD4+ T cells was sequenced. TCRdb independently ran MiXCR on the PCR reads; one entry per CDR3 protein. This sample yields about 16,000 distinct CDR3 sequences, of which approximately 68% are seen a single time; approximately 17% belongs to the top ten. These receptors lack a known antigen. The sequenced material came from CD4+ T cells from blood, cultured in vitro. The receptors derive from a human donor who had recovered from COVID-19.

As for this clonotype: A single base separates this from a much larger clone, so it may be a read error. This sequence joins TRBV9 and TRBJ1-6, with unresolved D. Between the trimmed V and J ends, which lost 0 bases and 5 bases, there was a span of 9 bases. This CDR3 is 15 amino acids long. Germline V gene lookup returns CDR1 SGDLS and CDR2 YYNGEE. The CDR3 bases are TGTGCCAGCAGCGTAGGTCTCAGTAATAATTCACCCCTCCACTTT. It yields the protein CASSVGLSNNSPLHF.

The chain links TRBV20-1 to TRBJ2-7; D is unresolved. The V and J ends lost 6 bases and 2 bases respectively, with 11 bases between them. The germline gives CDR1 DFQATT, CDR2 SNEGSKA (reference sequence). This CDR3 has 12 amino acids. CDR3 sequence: CSAVTATYEQYF. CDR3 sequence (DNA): TGCAGTGCCGTGACGGCAACCTACGAGCAGTACTTC.

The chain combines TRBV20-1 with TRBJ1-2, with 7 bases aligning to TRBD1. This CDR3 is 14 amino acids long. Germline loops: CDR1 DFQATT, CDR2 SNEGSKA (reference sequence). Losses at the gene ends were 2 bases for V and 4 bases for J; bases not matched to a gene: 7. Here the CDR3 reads CSARLQGPLYGYTF. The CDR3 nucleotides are TGCAGTGCTAGATTACAGGGGCCTCTCTATGGCTACACCTTC.

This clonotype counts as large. The CDR3 here is CASSSYLAGDYEQYF. The DNA of the CDR3 is TGTGCCAGCAGCTCCTACCTAGCGGGAGATTACGAGCAGTACTTC. J is TRBJ2-7 and V is TRBV7-2; 10 nucleotides match TRBD2. Trimming cost V 4 bases and J 4 bases; bases outside gene matches: 7. CDR1 and CDR2 from the germline V gene are SGHTA and FQGNSA. CDR3 length: 15 residues.